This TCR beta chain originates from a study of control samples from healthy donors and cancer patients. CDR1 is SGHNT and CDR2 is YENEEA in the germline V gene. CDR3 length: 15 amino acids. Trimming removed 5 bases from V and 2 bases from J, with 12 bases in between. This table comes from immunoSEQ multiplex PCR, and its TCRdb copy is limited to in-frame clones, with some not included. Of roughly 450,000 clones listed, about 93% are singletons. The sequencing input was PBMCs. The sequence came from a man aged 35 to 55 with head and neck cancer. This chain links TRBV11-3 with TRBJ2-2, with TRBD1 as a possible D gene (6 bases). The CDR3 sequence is CASSPGASNTGELFF. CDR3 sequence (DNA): TGTGCCAGCAGCCCAGGGGCATCTAACACCGGGGAGCTGTTTTTT.